These 18 T cell receptor beta chains originate from one sample sequenced in a study of shared clonotypes between healthy human individuals. The assay was immunoSEQ multiplex PCR, and TCRdb's table has in-frame clones only and misses some. This table holds approximately 1,500,000 clones, around 97% found once. Sequencing input: naive CD4+ T cells sorted from blood. Documented subset: CD45RA+ positively selected. The receptors here all came from a man younger than 45 in good health.

This clone was counted a single time. The gene calls are TRBV14 and TRBJ2-7, with 10 bases fitting TRBD2. From germline, CDR1 is SGHDN and CDR2 FVKESK. The CDR3 loop spans 15 amino acids. Losses at the gene ends were 3 bases for V and 6 bases for J; bases not matched to a gene: 8. The CDR3 sequence: CASSHLAGGTSEQYF. The CDR3 region has the DNA TGTGCCAGCAGCCATTTAGCGGGAGGAACAAGCGAGCAGTACTTC.

Written as DNA, the CDR3 is TGTGCCAGCAGAAGGAACCGGGACAGGGACTTTAATGAAAAACTGTTTTTT. Amino acids: CASRRNRDRDFNEKLFF. The chain joins TRBV27 to TRBJ1-4; 9 bases line up with TRBD1. CDR3 length equals 17 residues. CDR1 and CDR2 from the germline V gene are MNHEY and SMNVEV (reference sequence). With V trimmed by 6 bases and J by 4 bases, 12 bases remained unmatched.

This clone has a single count. The same CDR3 can be traced to other DNA sequences in this sample. The chain carries TRBV29-1 and TRBJ2-1; maybe TRBD2 (5 bases). The CDR3 consists of 14 residues. Germline V gives CDR1 SQVTM, CDR2 ANQGSEA. Trimming took off 1 base at V and 3 bases at J, with 10 bases between the two ends. The CDR3 DNA sequence: TGCAGCGTTGAAGGAGGGAGTAGCTACAATGAGCAGTTCTTC. It specifies CSVEGGSSYNEQFF.

V is TRBV28 and J is TRBJ1-5; D not certain. CDR1 and CDR2 (germline): MDHEN, SYDVKM. Trimming removed 6 bases from V and 1 base from J, with 22 bases in between. The CDR3 contains 18 residues. CDR3 in amino acids: CASRRQEVVTLSNQPQHF. For the CDR3, the DNA is TGTGCCAGCAGGAGACAAGAGGTAGTAACCTTAAGCAATCAGCCCCAGCATTTT. The full variable domain, its missing parts supplied by reference TRBV28 and TRBJ1-5, is DVKVTQSSRYLVKRTGEKVFLECVQDMDHENMFWYRQDPGLGLRLIYFSYDVKMKEKGDIPEGYSVSREKKERFSLILESASTNQTSMYLCASRRQEVVTLSNQPQHFGDGTRLSIL.

The gene calls are TRBV7-9 and TRBJ1-5; D unclear. This CDR3 region has 13 residues. The ends were cut back, 5 bases at V and 3 bases at J, with 8 bases in the middle. Per the germline V gene, CDR1 is SEHNR and CDR2 is FQNEAQ (reference sequence). CDR3 loop: CASSENPNQPQHF. The CDR3 region has the DNA TGTGCCAGCAGCGAAAACCCCAATCAGCCCCAGCATTTT.

This clone appeared once. The sample carries other DNA sequences with the same CDR3. This chain links TRBV11-2 with TRBJ2-1; the D is unclear. CDR3 length: 13 amino acids. Germline V gives CDR1 SGHAT, CDR2 FQNNGV. Trimming removed 1 base at V and 4 bases at J, with 5 bases between. The CDR3 region has the DNA TGTGCCAGCAGCTTAGGCTTGTACAATGAGCAGTTCTTC. Translating it yields CASSLGLYNEQFF.

V is TRBV6-6 and J is TRBJ1-4, with D perhaps matching TRBD1 (6 bases). Per germline, CDR1 MNHNY and CDR2 SVGAGI (reference sequence). Trimming left V 0 bases short and J 5 bases short, with 7 bases between. This CDR3 is 14 amino acids long. CDR3 nucleotides: TGTGCCAGCAGTTACTCCCAGGGGAATGAAAAACTGTTTTTT. Protein product: CASSYSQGNEKLFF.

The chain recombines TRBV7-9 with TRBJ2-2, with D perhaps given as TRBD1 or TRBD2 (6 bases each). Between the trimmed V and J ends, which lost 8 bases and 2 bases, there was a span of 15 bases. CDR3 size: 15 residues. Germline V gene data show CDR1 as SEHNR and CDR2 as FQNEAQ (reference sequence). The CDR3 protein is CASSRGLNNTGELFF. CDR3 DNA: TGTGCCAGCTCCCGGGGGCTGAACAACACCGGGGAGCTGTTTTTT.

V usage is TRBV6-5 and J usage is TRBJ1-1; D gene uncertain. This CDR3 has 13 amino acids. The germline V and J ends were trimmed by 3 bases and 0 bases, with 5 bases remaining between them. The V gene's germline CDR1 is MNHEY and CDR2 SVGAGI. CDR3 DNA sequence: TGTGCCAGCAGTTATGAGATGAACACTGAAGCTTTCTTT. Translating gives CASSYEMNTEAFF.

The V and J genes are TRBV14 and TRBJ2-3; TRBD2 matches 9 bases. V lost 2 bases, J lost 3 bases, and 9 bases stayed unmatched. The CDR3 extends over 17 amino acids. CDR1 is SGHDN and CDR2 is FVKESK in the germline V gene. The CDR3 reads CASSQLGLAGKTDTQYF. Written as DNA, the CDR3 is TGTGCCAGCAGCCAATTGGGGCTAGCGGGAAAGACAGATACGCAGTATTTT.

The rearrangement joins TRBV19 to TRBJ1-4; D ambiguous. V shed 3 bases and J shed 7 bases, with 9 bases lying between them. The germline V gene encodes CDR1 LNHDA and CDR2 SQIVND (reference sequence). CDR3 length equals 13 residues. The CDR3 DNA is TGTGCCAGTAGTATTTCGCGCCCTGAAAAACTGTTTTTT. It translates to CASSISRPEKLFF.

The J gene is TRBJ2-2, the V gene TRBV4-2, with TRBD2 matching over 10 bases. CDR1 and CDR2 from the germline V gene are LGHNA and YNFKEQ. J was trimmed by 0 bases and V by 0 bases; bases with no gene match: 4. This CDR3 contains 18 residues. The CDR3 region has the DNA TGTGCCAGCAGCCAAGATCTTGGACTAGCGGCGAACACCGGGGAGCTGTTTTTT. As protein: CASSQDLGLAANTGELFF.

Comments on this clone: This same CDR3 is encoded by further DNA sequences in the sample. The V and J genes are TRBV5-1 and TRBJ2-1; D call uncertain. Deletions cut 0 bases from V and 6 bases from J, with 7 bases between. The CDR3 is 13 residues long. The V gene's germline CDR1 is SGHRS and CDR2 YFSETQ. CDR3 sequence (DNA): TGCGCCAGCAGCTTGGTAGGGATCAATGAGCAGTTCTTC. It specifies CASSLVGINEQFF.

The chain links TRBV6-6 to TRBJ2-3; D not resolved. With 0 bases removed from V and 4 bases from J, the gap between germline ends came to 14 bases. The CDR3 length is 16 residues. Germline CDR1 and CDR2: MNHNY and SVGAGI (reference sequence). The CDR3: CASSYSMSGSPDTQYF. The CDR3 region has the DNA TGTGCCAGCAGTTACTCGATGTCGGGTTCCCCAGATACGCAGTATTTT.

The V and J genes are TRBV28 and TRBJ1-3, with D unclear. V was cut by 4 bases and J by 1 base, with 14 bases left in between. Germline CDR1 is MDHEN and CDR2 is SYDVKM. The CDR3 has 16 amino acids. The CDR3 here is CASSWYGVGSGNTIYF. DNA of the CDR3: TGTGCCAGCAGTTGGTATGGAGTCGGGTCTGGAAACACCATATATTTT.

This clone was seen only once. The V gene is TRBV4-3, the J gene TRBJ2-1; 9 positions agree with TRBD1. Unmatched junction bases numbered 7, after V lost 2 bases and J lost 8 bases. This CDR3 spans 15 amino acids. From germline, CDR1 is LGHNA and CDR2 YSLEER. The CDR3 region has the DNA TGCGCCAGCAGCCAACACAGGGGGCGCGTTTATGAGCAGTTCTTC. Its protein is CASSQHRGRVYEQFF.

V gene TRBV9 combines with J gene TRBJ2-6, with 7 nucleotides matching TRBD1. Unmatched junction bases numbered 4, after V lost 3 bases and J lost 4 bases. The CDR3 contains 15 residues. The germline V gene has CDR1 SGDLS and CDR2 YYNGEE. The CDR3 loop is CASSGTGAGANVLTF. In DNA, the CDR3 is TGTGCCAGCAGCGGAACAGGGGCCGGGGCCAACGTCCTGACTTTC.

The genes are TRBV6-6 and TRBJ2-7; 7 bases map to TRBD2. The CDR3 totals 16 residues. V shed 2 bases, J shed 3 bases, and the junction held 10 bases outside the gene matches. Germline V gene lookup returns CDR1 MNHNY and CDR2 SVGAGI (reference sequence). CDR3 DNA: TGTGCCAGCAGTTACCAAGGGAGCGGGATGGTCTACGAGCAGTACTTC. This codes for CASSYQGSGMVYEQYF.